This T cell receptor beta chain originates from a study of T cell repertoires in cytomegalovirus infection (dated by TCRdb to about 2019). Regarding the study in general: Donor HLA type was relevant to the analysis, as public TCR beta signatures indicated carriage of CMV infection together with the matching HLA type.

Points the paper makes about the study in general: In both this cohort and an independent roughly 400-donor cohort, the cumulative frequency of public TCR beta family members distinguished carriers of CMV infection plus the relevant HLA type. The ex vivo response was dominated by HLA-C-restricted CMV-specific TCR beta clonotypes, and the single most frequent clonotype in two of eight donors was supplied by these HLA-C-restricted clonotypes.

Trimmed from V: 0 bases; trimmed from J: 5 bases; junction bases lacking a gene match: 10. Measured from the cysteine to the phenylalanine, the CDR3 is 17 residues long. The entry retains the CDR3 DNA only, 51 bases that are in frame from base 1. The germline V gene (reference sequence) sets CDR1 to LNHNV and CDR2 to YYDKDF. In the case of this clonotype: No antigen is known for it. It has no much larger one-base neighbor in the sample; base qualities were not kept.

Sequencing relied on an Illumina HiSeq 1500. TCRdb reran the public reads through fastp at Q25 and MiXCR, keeping productive beta chains. Each CDR3 protein gets just one entry, which takes the most common genes and DNA from the rows behind it. This sample has some 180,000 distinct CDR3 sequences in its table, and nearly 9.5% of those were observed once. Of the sample, about 4.6% is held by the ten largest clones. Sequencing input: PBMCs. The TCR sequence derives from a human donor in good health (CMV status not recorded). Some clones in this sample may be carry-over from other donors' samples. The rearrangement combines TRBV15 with TRBJ2-1; 7 central bases correspond to TRBD2. The base sequence is TGTGCCACCAGCAGAGATGCCCCAGGGAGGGGAAACAATGAGCAGTTCTTC. Its protein reads: CATSRDAPGRGNNEQFF.